This T cell receptor (beta chain) was obtained from a study of OX40 agonist ivuxolimab in advanced cancers. Study overall: Three patients, one with hepatocellular carcinoma and two with cutaneous melanoma, responded partially. General study results and limits: Expanded peripheral T cell antigen specificity was not determined. Expansion of clones was among the lowest in partial responders at 0.1-3.0 mg/kg.

The table came from immunoSEQ multiplex PCR; TCRdb's copy has only in-frame clones and leaves some out. The top ten clones hold about 0.7% of a sample with 80,000 or so clones, 92% of them seen once. With regard to this clone: Its antigen remains unidentified.

Cycle 7 day 1, cycle 4 day 1, and baseline were the timepoints at which blood was sampled. V was trimmed by 4 bases and J by 6 bases, leaving 7 bases between them. From germline, CDR1 is SGHTA and CDR2 FQGNSA. This CDR3 comprises 12 residues. The specimen was CD4+ or CD8+ T cells sorted from blood, collected in a trial of the OX40 agonist ivuxolimab. This TCR derives from an adult with an advanced solid tumor such as melanoma, head and neck, liver or kidney cancer. V usage is TRBV7-2 and J usage is TRBJ2-1; perhaps TRBD2 as D (6 bases). The DNA of the CDR3 is TGTGCCAGCAGCTCGGGACTCAATGAGCAGTTCTTC. This encodes CASSSGLNEQFF.